Below are 22 T cell receptor beta chains sequenced from a single sample in a study of CD8 T cells in Susac syndrome (dated by TCRdb to about 2019). Receptors were amplified or captured by the immunoSEQ multiplex PCR assay. RNA was extracted using the RNeasy kit, and roughly 0.45 to 1 microgram was reverse transcribed with random hexamers. TCRdb trimmed the raw reads at Q25, called clones with MiXCR and kept productive beta chains. Rows merge per CDR3 protein into single entries with the most common DNA and genes. The sample table lists about 120,000 distinct CDR3 sequences, about 94% of them with a count of one. The ten top clones hold 0.25% to 0.3% of the sample. Sequencing input: CD8+ T cells from PBMCs. Source of these receptors: a human donor with Susac syndrome.

The chain links TRBV20-1 to TRBJ2-1, with D possibly being TRBD1 (8 bases). The CDR3 runs to 15 residues. The germline V gene encodes CDR1 DFQATT and CDR2 SNEGSKA (reference sequence). V gave up 3 bases and J gave up 7 bases, with 19 bases separating them. The CDR3 region has the DNA TGCAGTGCTAGGGGGGGGGACAGGCTGGTAAATGAGCAGTTCTTC. Its protein is CSARGGDRLVNEQFF.

The gene calls are TRBV5-1 and TRBJ1-2, with 9 bases matching TRBD1. Germline V gene lookup returns CDR1 SGHRS and CDR2 YFSETQ. The length of the CDR3 is 16 residues. With 4 bases clipped from V and 2 bases from J, the junction kept 9 bases outside the gene matches. The CDR3 DNA is TGCGCCAGCAGCATTACACCGGACAGGGGAAACTATGGCTACACCTTC. Its protein product is CASSITPDRGNYGYTF. The entire variable domain, with the rest obtained from reference TRBV5-1 and TRBJ1-2, is as follows: KAGVTQTPRYLIKTRGQQVTLSCSPISGHRSVSWYQQTPGQGLQFLFEYFSETQRNKGNFPGRFSGRQFSNSRSEMNVSTLELGDSALYLCASSITPDRGNYGYTFGSGTRLTVV.

The chain couples TRBV12-3 or TRBV12-4 to TRBJ1-2; the match to TRBD1 covers 7 bases. The CDR3 runs to 17 residues. J lost 6 bases, V lost 2 bases, and 15 bases had no gene match. The chain's CDR3 is CASSLTPTDRVKDGYTF. The CDR3 nucleotides are TGTGCCAGCAGTTTAACCCCTACCGACAGGGTAAAGGATGGCTACACCTTC.

This clonotype has a single count. V is TRBV4-3 and J is TRBJ1-2; D is ambiguous. Germline V gene lookup returns CDR1 LGHNA and CDR2 YSLEER. Trimming stripped 0 bases from V and 7 bases from J, with 12 bases between. The CDR3 spans 14 residues. As DNA, the CDR3 is TGCGCCAGCAGCCAAGATACAACAGCACCTGGCTACACCTTC. Its translation: CASSQDTTAPGYTF.

The gene calls are TRBV6-5 and TRBJ1-1; tentative D call: TRBD1 (5 bases). Germline V gene data show CDR1 as MNHEY and CDR2 as SVGAGI. V was shortened by 4 bases and J by 0 bases, with 9 bases between the two germline ends. This CDR3 comprises 14 residues. In nucleotides, the CDR3 is TGTGCCAGCAGTTTACAGGCCCTGAACACTGAAGCTTTCTTT. This sequence encodes CASSLQALNTEAFF.

J is TRBJ2-7 and V is TRBV5-5; 8 bases fit TRBD1. V dropped 4 bases and J dropped 2; count of bases not matched to a gene: 8. CDR3 length: 15 amino acids. Per the germline V gene, CDR1 is SGHKS and CDR2 is YYEKEE (reference sequence). CDR3 sequence (DNA): TGTGCCAGCAGCCGGACAGGGAACGGACCCTACGAGCAGTACTTC. It translates to CASSRTGNGPYEQYF.

There are a few counts of this clonotype. This rearrangement joins TRBV4-1 to TRBJ2-7; the D gene is possibly TRBD2 (5 bases). The CDR3 has 13 residues. V lost 3 bases to trimming and J lost 4 bases, with 10 bases between them. CDR1 and CDR2 from the germline V gene are MGHRA and YSYEKL. The CDR3 DNA is TGCGCCAGCAGCCAGGAGGACGGGTACGAGCAGTACTTC. Protein sequence: CASSQEDGYEQYF.

The chain uses TRBV20-1 and TRBJ2-5; the match to TRBD1 covers 7 bases. CDR1 DFQATT and CDR2 SNEGSKA come from the germline V gene (reference sequence). CDR3 length equals 14 residues. Losses at the gene ends were 1 base for V and 6 bases for J; bases not matched to a gene: 8. CDR3 loop: CSARGQGDGKTQYF. DNA of the CDR3: TGCAGTGCTAGAGGTCAGGGGGATGGAAAGACCCAGTACTTC.

This chain links TRBV29-1 with TRBJ1-5, with a tentative D call TRBD1 (5 bases). This CDR3 is built from 12 residues. Per germline, CDR1 SQVTM and CDR2 ANQGSEA. V was clipped by 5 bases and J by 5 bases, with 10 bases between them. This CDR3 reads CSVLDSDQPQHF. Here the CDR3 DNA reads TGCAGCGTTCTCGACAGCGATCAGCCCCAGCATTTT. The variable domain in full, completed from reference TRBV29-1 and TRBJ1-5, reads SAVISQKPSRDICQRGTSLTIQCQVDSQVTMMFWYRQQPGQSLTLIATANQGSEATYESGFVIDKFPISRPNLTFSTLTVSNMSPEDSSIYLCSVLDSDQPQHFGDGTRLSIL.

The rearrangement uses TRBV7-9 and TRBJ1-4; 12 positions match TRBD1. The V and J ends lost 5 bases and 6 bases, in that order; junction bases with no gene match: 7. Germline V gene data show CDR1 as SEHNR and CDR2 as FQNEAQ (reference sequence). The CDR3 covers 16 residues. CDR3: CASSPARDRGHEKLFF. In nucleotides, the CDR3 is TGTGCCAGCAGCCCGGCCCGGGACAGGGGGCATGAAAAACTGTTTTTT.

J is TRBJ2-1 and V is TRBV27; maybe TRBD1 (6 bases). CDR1 MNHEY and CDR2 SMNVEV come from the germline V gene (reference sequence). The CDR3 sequence is 15 residues long. V was cut by 0 bases and J by 6 bases, with 12 bases left in between. DNA of the CDR3: TGTGCCAGCAGTTTATCCCTGGGGGCCTTCAATGAGCAGTTCTTC. Protein: CASSLSLGAFNEQFF.

The genes are TRBV12-5 and TRBJ2-2; D gene unclear. Germline V gives CDR1 LGHNT, CDR2 FRNRAP. The CDR3 runs to 13 residues. V lost 6 bases and J 4 bases, leaving 9 bases between the germline ends. The CDR3 here is CASGWVGTGELFF. The CDR3 DNA follows: TGTGCTAGTGGATGGGTAGGCACCGGGGAGCTGTTTTTT.

The chain joins TRBV20-1 to TRBJ2-2, with 8 bases identical to TRBD1. The V gene's germline CDR1 is DFQATT and CDR2 SNEGSKA (reference sequence). The CDR3 runs 15 residues. J was trimmed by 7 bases and V by 3 bases; bases with no gene match: 10. The CDR3 spells CSASQIQGAGGELFF. CDR3 in DNA: TGCAGTGCTAGTCAAATCCAGGGGGCGGGCGGGGAGCTGTTTTTT.

The chain couples TRBV3-1 to TRBJ1-1, with D unclear. The CDR3 is 16 amino acids. The germline CDR1 and CDR2 sequences are LGHDT and YNNKEL (reference sequence). V was clipped by 3 bases and J by 2 bases, with 16 bases between them. This CDR3 is CASSQGSAFSNTEAFF. As DNA, the CDR3 is TGTGCCAGCAGCCAGGGGAGCGCGTTTAGTAACACTGAAGCTTTCTTT.

The V gene is TRBV27, the J gene TRBJ1-2; TRBD1 might be the D (5 bases). V lost 0 bases, J lost 2 bases, and 7 bases lay in between. The germline CDR1 and CDR2 sequences are MNHEY and SMNVEV (reference sequence). This CDR3 is 14 amino acids long. The CDR3 nucleotides are TGTGCCAGCAGTTTATCGGAGGGGAACTATGGCTACACCTTC. It yields the protein CASSLSEGNYGYTF.

V gene TRBV7-8 combines with J gene TRBJ1-1; the D is unclear. V was pared by 2 bases and J by 7 bases, with 8 bases between. This CDR3 has 12 amino acids. Germline V gene data show CDR1 as SGHVS and CDR2 as FQNEAQ. The CDR3 loop is CASSLLWGEAFF. Here the CDR3 DNA reads TGTGCCAGCAGCTTATTATGGGGTGAAGCTTTCTTT.

This rearrangement joins TRBV19 to TRBJ2-7; possible D gene TRBD2, 5 bases. Germline loops: CDR1 LNHDA, CDR2 SQIVND (reference sequence). Trimming removed 5 bases from V and 6 bases from J, with 8 bases in between. The CDR3 length is 11 residues. The CDR3 bases are TGTGCCAGTAGTTCCGGACTCGAGCAGTACTTC. Translated, it gives CASSSGLEQYF. The full variable domain, completed using reference TRBV19 and TRBJ2-7, is DGGITQSPKYLFRKEGQNVTLSCEQNLNHDAMYWYRQDPGQGLRLIYYSQIVNDFQKGDIAEGYSVSREKKESFPLTVTSAQKNPTAFYLCASSSGLEQYFGPGTRLTVT.

This clonotype appeared a few times. V usage is TRBV9 and J usage is TRBJ1-2; D gene unclear. CDR1 is SGDLS, CDR2 YYNGEE, per germline. Trimming cost V 0 bases and J 3 bases, with 9 bases left between them. CDR3 length: 14 residues. In DNA form, the CDR3 reads TGTGCCAGCAGCGTAGGGTCCGGGGACTATGGCTACACCTTC. This encodes CASSVGSGDYGYTF.

This rearrangement joins TRBV29-1 to TRBJ2-4; D remains ambiguous. Germline CDR1 and CDR2: SQVTM and ANQGSEA. The CDR3 spans 11 residues. The V and J ends lost 4 bases and 10 bases respectively, with 11 bases between them. Written as DNA, the CDR3 is TGCAGCGTTGTCGAGCATGGGATTCAGTACTTC. Its protein product is CSVVEHGIQYF.

The V and J genes are TRBV7-9 and TRBJ2-1; 8 nucleotides agree with TRBD1. The CDR3 is made up of 17 amino acids. Germline assignment: CDR1 SEHNR and CDR2 FQNEAQ (reference sequence). V lost 1 base and J lost 8; bases outside the gene matches: 13. Here the CDR3 reads CASSLGSEDRASDEQFF. DNA of the CDR3: TGTGCCAGCAGCTTAGGTTCCGAGGACAGGGCTTCCGATGAGCAGTTCTTC.

V usage is TRBV3-1 and J usage is TRBJ1-2, with 8 bases matching TRBD1. The CDR3 spans 18 residues. Germline loops: CDR1 LGHDT, CDR2 YNNKEL (reference sequence). V shed 4 bases, J shed 3 bases, and the junction held 16 bases outside the gene matches. The CDR3 sequence: CASSPITDRGTSDYGYTF. The DNA of the CDR3 is TGTGCCAGCAGCCCAATAACAGACAGGGGTACCTCGGACTATGGCTACACCTTC.

The chain couples TRBV9 to TRBJ1-4; the D is unclear. The CDR3 extends over 13 amino acids. The germline V gene has CDR1 SGDLS and CDR2 YYNGEE. Deletions cut 0 bases from V and 8 bases from J, with 8 bases between. This CDR3 reads CASSVDGGEKLFF. CDR3 nucleotides: TGTGCCAGCAGCGTAGACGGCGGGGAAAAACTGTTTTTT.